This T cell receptor beta chain was recovered during a study of blood T cell repertoires in COVID-19. About the study: Donors in the United States, Italy and Spain gave samples during acute or convalescent COVID-19. From T cells, B-cell-depleted T cells, or PBMCs came the material, which was cDNA or gDNA.

Germline values: CDR1 MNHEY, CDR2 SMNVEV (reference sequence). Trimming took 6 bases from V and 7 from J, leaving 13 bases between them. CDR3 size: 14 residues. Original methodology: Reference gene primer amplification yielded estimated nucleated cell counts. Assay used: immunoSEQ multiplex PCR; TCRdb lists only in-frame clones, some missing. V, J and clone size are taken as reported in that table, and D and trimming were inferred from the DNA itself. Of roughly 200,000 clones listed, around nine tenths are singletons. The receptor's source is a man aged 55 to 70 with active or convalescent COVID-19. The sequencing input was peripheral blood. The chain employs TRBV27 and TRBJ1-6; D is unclear. The DNA of the CDR3 is TGTGCCAGCAGCATACAGAATCCCAATTCACCCCTCCACTTT. It encodes CASSIQNPNSPLHF.